This T cell receptor (beta chain) emerged from a study of cytomegalovirus exposure and HLA in healthy donors (TCRdb year 2017). For context, the study as a whole: In an earlier analysis of fewer than 750 of the donors, 250 to 350 Gb of sequence data and 90 million to 130 million unique TCR beta sequences from about 190 million T cells were reported. To decide whether each TCR beta V gene segment behaved as functional or pseudogenic, an earlier analysis of several hundred of the donors relied on high-throughput TCR beta sequencing. Both class I and class II loci were covered by HLA typing, at four-digit resolution. To study patterns of TCR occurrence, a later analysis re-analyzed previously published TCR beta repertoires from 550 to 800 donors and added high-resolution HLA genotyping. High-throughput TCR immunosequencing, statistical association of individual TCRs with disease status, and machine learning were combined to predict cytomegalovirus infection status. In a later genetic analysis, genome-wide SNP genotypes for about 60% of the 666 donors were used, and that subset was treated as a discovery cohort. Every repertoire in the discovery cohort had been generated on one and the same sequencing platform. The later analysis used no new phenotypic data to find candidate immune exposures, relying instead on TCR beta sequences and their occurrence across donors. Roughly 300 gigabases of sequencing data and 70 million to 100 million unique TCR sequences made up an early release that covered nearly 650 HLA-typed donors. The study profiled the T cell repertoires of 500 to 800 subjects by immunosequencing and related them to cytomegalovirus serostatus. The genetic ancestry cluster associated with self-reported Caucasian donors included about 84% of the approximately 430 genotyped donors. In addition to the first cohort of about 650 subjects, a separate validation cohort of over 90 different subjects was used. Donor age, sex, ethnicity and CMV serostatus were compiled together with the repertoire data. The number of typed donors differed by locus: about 620-630 for A, B, C, DRB1 and DQB1; 500 to 550 for DQA1; approximately 600 for DPA1; and roughly 470 for DPB1. On average, about 200,000 unique TCR beta nucleotide sequences were sequenced per donor among some 420 genotyped donors of the cohort, with about 17% of those sequences being non-productive. Because of strong linkage in the cohort, a few DR-DQ haplotypes were treated as single units for association and clustering. The study aimed to test whether signatures of past pathogen exposure could be identified by cataloging public T cell receptors. What the authors observed across the whole study: The only immune exposure information available for the cohort was CMV serostatus. Over 15 rarely observed V segments, including chromosome 9 orphons, were excluded from the earlier analysis of about 610 of the donors because counts were too low. In a later analysis, the rate of TCR association differed among HLA loci, with DRB1 alleles having the most associated TCRs and HLA-C alleles having the fewest. When HLA alleles, especially DR and DQ, strongly co-occurred, attributing TCR associations to individual alleles was difficult. A later genetic analysis reported fewer N-insertions in productive TCRs among donors in an Asian-associated ancestry cluster than the roughly 650-donor mean. Because some donors lacked HLA typing at each locus, the association tests relied only on the typed subset. The cohort was sequenced for TCR beta chains only, and without alpha or paired-chain data the features that could be detected were limited. In a later analysis, HLA-associated TCR beta chains showed more clonal expansion and lower generation probabilities than non-associated chains that were equally common. Correlated functional status among segregating V segments might reflect linkage disequilibrium, but an unknown experimental factor could not be ruled out. A total of 150 to 200 TCR beta chains were listed by the study as associated with cytomegalovirus. In a later analysis, several top co-occurrence clusters were reported to appear linked to parvovirus B19, influenza, CMV and Epstein-Barr virus. An earlier analysis of around 600 of the donors showed that most TCR beta V segments appeared in productive rearrangements either about 87% or about 30% of the time, which broadly matched IMGT annotations. A cluster of highly shared sequence variants was judged likely to represent a technical artifact of the sequencing pipeline. A later analysis associated around 16,000 TCR beta sequences with specific HLA alleles at a false discovery rate of 0.05. An association between a missense DCLRE1C variant and V-gene and J-gene trimming of TCR beta chains was found in a later genetic analysis and replicated in an independent cohort. A further reported finding was that TCR beta sequences accurately predicted the HLA-A and HLA-B alleles for most subjects in the first cohort. A few of the identified cytomegalovirus-associated TCR beta chains were confirmed in vitro to be specific for cytomegalovirus antigens. A later analysis found that most CMV-associated TCR beta chains appeared HLA-restricted, with HLA associations seemingly driven largely by CMV exposure. According to the authors, the approach could potentially be generalized to other disease states and immunological phenotypes. Presence/absence analyses assumed roughly uniform sequencing depth across donors, an assumption that may not hold. In both the original and validation cohorts, the classifier was reported to diagnose cytomegalovirus status with high specificity and sensitivity. The 87-base-pair reads could not distinguish some IMGT-functional V segments, including TRBV6-2 and TRBV6-3, so those segments were excluded. Across donors, most TCR sequences were observed very rarely, whereas some public TCRs were present in many individuals.

Reading the germline V gene gives CDR1 MDHEN and CDR2 SYDVKM. The germline V and J ends show losses of 3 bases and 0 bases respectively, and no gene match explains 13 bases of the junction. Including cysteine and phenylalanine, the CDR3 has 18 amino acids. The only DNA kept is the CDR3, 54 bases in frame from the first base. In total, approximately 690 healthy bone marrow donors made up the cohort. Cohort members were all nominally healthy when sampled, although unrecorded immune exposures were likely present. The donor tested CMV seropositive, placing the donor among the approximately 290 seropositive members of the cohort. A peripheral blood sample was provided by each donor, and peripheral blood mononuclear cells were used for TCR beta sequencing. Genomic DNA extraction from the blood cell samples was performed with the Qiagen DNeasy Blood Extraction Kit. As regards this clone: No cognate antigen has been identified for it. It has no much larger one-base neighbor in the sample; base qualities were not kept.

The library was built by means of the immunoSEQ multiplex PCR assay. The multiplex PCR relied on a mix of 60 forward primers for TCR Vbeta segments and 13 reverse primers for TCR Jbeta segments. The CDR3 region of rearranged TCR beta genes was amplified from genomic DNA by a multiplex PCR assay. The Illumina HiSeq System was used to sequence the amplified TCR beta libraries as 87-base-pair reads. In the original analysis: Across the 670 or so repertoires, a later analysis counted 60 million to 90 million unique TCR beta chains, around 10 million of which were shared by at least two donors. A nearest-neighbor algorithm error-corrected the raw reads and collapsed the reads into unique sequences, merging closely related sequences to remove PCR and sequencing errors. Alignment of CDR3 sequences to IMGT reference sequences was used to assign V, D and J gene segments. For a sequence to be retained, a match of at least six nucleotides to both a V gene segment and a J gene segment was required. A rearrangement counted as productive if the CDR3 had no stop codons and remained in frame with V and J, and every other rearrangement counted as non-productive. Following IMGT convention, CDR3 was defined as the stretch from the second conserved V-encoded cysteine to the conserved J-encoded phenylalanine. In an earlier analysis of more than 550 of the donors, sequences lacking an unambiguous match to a single V gene segment were excluded. In an earlier analysis of roughly 500 of the donors, V segments were called functional above 56.7% productive rearrangements and were called segregating when the between-donor standard deviation exceeded 5%. To diagnose cytomegalovirus status from the catalog of TCR beta chain sequences, a statistical classification framework was built. In a later analysis, V and J genes were assigned by comparing TCR nucleotide sequences against IMGT/GENE-DB human TR gene sequences. A later analysis assigned CDR3 sequences and most-parsimonious VDJ recombination scenarios with the TCRdist pipeline. In a later analysis, each TCR beta chain was defined by its CDR3 amino acid sequence together with its V-gene family, and reads lacking a unique V-gene family were excluded. To address suspected cross-contamination and a sequencing artifact, a later analysis removed around 600 highly shared, low-generation-probability nucleotide sequences. A later analysis calculated a clonal expansion index for each public chain from normalized within-repertoire ranks of inferred template counts. Generation probabilities in a later analysis came from a VDJ recombination model fitted to out-of-frame rearrangements, and those results were checked against IGoR. A later analysis scored TCR-TCR, TCR-HLA and TCR-CMV co-occurrence with hypergeometric tests, applying a repertoire-size bias correction to TCR pairs. False discovery rates were estimated in a later analysis by permuting HLA or CMV assignments 20 times. In a later analysis, co-occurring TCRs were grouped with DBSCAN, and TCRdist sequence similarity was added when clustering was performed within HLA-allele-positive subsets. Repertoires with fewer than 30,000 or more than 120,000 public chains, plus five repertoires with anomalous nucleotide sharing, were excluded from co-occurrence clustering. TCRdb retrieved this table from immuneACCESS and kept in-frame rearrangements only. Not all clones are present; in checked studies, unresolved V genes account for under half, and no reason is known for the remainder. The V and J calls and clone size come from that table; D and trimming were worked out from the DNA. For this sample there are 92,000 or so clones; 55% to 70% appear just once. Together, the top ten hold around a fifth of the sample.

The receptor's source is a woman aged 45-60 years in good health and CMV-seropositive. The chain is made from TRBV28 and TRBJ1-1; 7 bases in between match TRBD1. Sequenced input: PBMCs. The CDR3 reads CASSLRTGLFLVNTEAFF. The DNA reads TGTGCCAGCAGTTTGAGGACAGGTTTGTTTTTGGTGAACACTGAAGCTTTCTTT.